This T cell receptor beta chain was found in a study of blood T cell repertoires in COVID-19. Study-wide context: Collection of acute and convalescent COVID-19 samples took place in the United States, Italy and Spain. PBMCs, B-cell-depleted T cells, or T cells were the source of the cDNA or gDNA that made up the material.

The CDR3 has 16 amino acids. V was pared by 2 bases and J by 2 bases, with 3 bases of the junction left unmatched. Germline V gene sequence: CDR1 MNHEY, CDR2 SVGAGI. Generated by immunoSEQ multiplex PCR, the TCRdb table keeps only in-frame clones and is missing some. The repertoire holds about 54,000 clones, with roughly 81% as singletons. The rearrangement links TRBV6-5 to TRBJ2-2, with 9 bases lining up with TRBD1. Sample: peripheral blood. The sequence came from a woman aged 55-69 years with acute or convalescent COVID-19. In DNA, the CDR3 is TGTGCCAGCAGTTACCCGGGACAGGGCAACACCGGGGAGCTGTTTTTT. This sequence encodes CASSYPGQGNTGELFF.